This T cell receptor (beta chain) was identified in a study of cytomegalovirus exposure and HLA in healthy donors. Notes on the study in general: In a later analysis, the majority of CMV-associated beta chains seemingly showed HLA restriction.

Donors showed nominal health when sampled, although they likely had unrecorded immune exposures. With respect to this clone: The antigen is undetermined.

The PCR was carried out with 60 Vbeta primers and 13 Jbeta primers. Repertoires were generated with immunoSEQ multiplex PCR, while TCRdb's copy carries only in-frame clones and drops some. The sample lists around 300,000 clones, about 66% occurring once. Germline V CDR1 and CDR2: SNHLY, FYNNEI. Trimming at V came to 2 bases and at J to 6 bases, leaving 8 bases not matched to a gene. The CDR3 covers 15 residues. The sequencing input was PBMCs. This TCR was recovered from a female donor in good health and CMV-seronegative. V is TRBV2 and J is TRBJ2-7, with 9 bases aligning to TRBD2. CDR3 sequence (DNA): TGTGCCAGCAGTGAAATTCTAGCGGGACCTCCCGAGCAGTACTTC. Translating gives CASSEILAGPPEQYF.